These 13 T cell receptor beta chains were all obtained from the same sample, sequenced in a study of CD8 T cell repertoires and HIV-1 epitope variants. Antigens for these TCRs are unknown. Clones were sequenced by immunoSEQ multiplex PCR, and TCRdb holds only the in-frame ones, with some missing. The sample has roughly 4,000 clones; about 63% are singletons. Sequencing was carried out using cultured CD8+ T cells derived from PBMCs. The receptors shown here come from a male donor with HIV.

The gene calls are TRBV28 and TRBJ1-2, with TRBD1 as a possible D gene (6 bases). Germline-derived CDR1 and CDR2 are MDHEN and SYDVKM. The CDR3 totals 18 residues. The V end was cut by 4 bases, the J end by 8 bases, with 29 bases between. The CDR3 loop is CASSSGWSGAGGALGYTF. CDR3 in DNA: TGTGCCAGCAGTTCAGGGTGGTCGGGAGCGGGGGGCGCTCTCGGCTACACCTTC.

In its sample, this clone was seen a few times. The chain joins TRBV4-3 to TRBJ2-2; possibly TRBD1 for D (6 bases). V lost 1 base and J 6 bases, leaving 18 bases between the germline ends. CDR3 length equals 17 residues. Germline V CDR1 and CDR2: LGHNA, YSLEER. The CDR3 reads CASSQVPFRGGAGELFF. The CDR3 DNA is TGCGCCAGCAGCCAAGTCCCCTTCCGAGGGGGAGCCGGGGAGCTGTTTTTT.

This clone has just a few counts. The chain combines TRBV7-2 with TRBJ1-4; a weak D match, TRBD1 (5 bases). The germline gives CDR1 SGHTA, CDR2 FQGNSA. This CDR3 contains 14 residues. The V gene lost 2 bases and the J gene lost 6 bases, with 10 bases spanning the gap. The CDR3 spells CASSLWTGDEKLFF. The CDR3 coding sequence is TGTGCCAGCAGCTTATGGACGGGGGATGAAAAACTGTTTTTT.

The chain couples TRBV4-1 to TRBJ2-7; TRBD2 matches 12 bases. CDR3 length: 18 residues. Germline values: CDR1 MGHRA, CDR2 YSYEKL. The V and J ends lost 0 bases and 2 bases, in that order; junction bases with no gene match: 8. The DNA of the CDR3 is TGCGCCAGCAGCCAAGATCGGGCCCGACTAGCGGGAGCCTACGAGCAGTACTTC. This translates into CASSQDRARLAGAYEQYF.

This clone was found a few times. The chain has TRBV2 and TRBJ2-7, with D possibly matching TRBD1 (5 bases). CDR3 length: 12 residues. CDR1 is SNHLY and CDR2 is FYNNEI in the germline V gene. V lost 3 bases and J 3 bases, leaving 6 bases between the germline ends. The CDR3 loop reads CASSEDNYEQYF. The CDR3 DNA reads as TGTGCCAGCAGTGAGGACAACTACGAGCAGTACTTC.

The chain has TRBV5-1 and TRBJ2-7; D might be TRBD1 or TRBD2, each matching 5 bases. The CDR3 is 13 amino acids. Germline V gives CDR1 SGHRS, CDR2 YFSETQ. V lost 4 bases and J 3 bases, leaving 11 bases between the germline ends. CDR3 DNA: TGCGCCAGCAGCCCATGGGACGGCTACGAGCAGTACTTC. Residues: CASSPWDGYEQYF.

The gene calls are TRBV28 and TRBJ2-1; 9 positions agree with TRBD2. CDR3 length: 16 residues. Germline CDR1 reads MDHEN; CDR2 reads SYDVKM. Unmatched junction bases numbered 11, after V lost 4 bases and J lost 7 bases. CDR3 sequence reads: CASSSGAGGTWNEQFF. Here the CDR3 DNA reads TGTGCCAGCAGTTCAGGAGCGGGAGGTACTTGGAATGAGCAGTTCTTC.

V gene TRBV7-8 combines with J gene TRBJ1-4, with D unclear. Germline CDR1 reads SGHVS; CDR2 reads FQNEAQ. The V and J ends lost 8 bases and 9 bases respectively, with 13 bases between them. This CDR3 has 12 residues. The CDR3 protein is CASGDSVKKLFF. CDR3 coding DNA: TGTGCCAGCGGGGATTCGGTGAAAAAACTGTTTTTT.

The V call is TRBV19, the J call TRBJ1-6; D possibly corresponds to TRBD1 (5 bases). Trimming shortened V by 10 bases and J by 7 bases, and 17 bases separated the two germline ends. Germline-derived CDR1 and CDR2 are LNHDA and SQIVND (reference sequence). The CDR3 loop spans 14 amino acids. The CDR3: CATCPGLGNSPLHF. CDR3 in DNA: TGTGCCACCTGCCCAGGGCTTGGAAATTCACCCCTCCACTTT.

This chain joins TRBV6-1 and TRBJ1-2; 8 bases map to TRBD1. J lost 4 bases, V lost 8 bases, and 6 bases had no gene match. Germline CDR1 and CDR2: MNHNS and SASEGT. The CDR3 sequence is 13 residues long. In DNA form, the CDR3 reads TGTGCCAGCTTGGACAGGGCTGCCTATGGCTACACCTTC. Residues: CASLDRAAYGYTF.

In this sample, this clone turned up a few times. This chain uses TRBV4-3 with TRBJ1-2, with a tentative D call TRBD1 (5 bases). CDR1 and CDR2 (germline): LGHNA, YSLEER. Trimming pared 1 base from V and 4 bases from J, leaving 13 bases between. The CDR3 loop spans 15 amino acids. CDR3 coding DNA: TGCGCCAGCAGCCAAGGTCTCGGGACTTCCTATGGCTACACCTTC. This codes for CASSQGLGTSYGYTF.

This clone was seen only a few times. The chain couples TRBV7-2 to TRBJ2-5, with TRBD1 matching 9 bases. The V and J ends lost 5 bases and 4 bases, in that order; junction bases with no gene match: 14. CDR3 size: 17 residues. Per germline, CDR1 SGHTA and CDR2 FQGNSA. The DNA of the CDR3 is TGTGCCAGCAGCCCCATGGATGCGGGACAGGGCGGAGAGACCCAGTACTTC. This codes for CASSPMDAGQGGETQYF.

In its sample, this clone was seen a few times. CDR3 in amino acids: CASSYTGGSGANVLTF. CDR3 DNA: TGTGCCAGCAGTTACACAGGGGGCTCTGGGGCCAACGTCCTGACTTTC. The V and J genes are TRBV6-5 and TRBJ2-6, with 8 bases that match TRBD1. The V segment lost 2 bases and the J segment 0 bases; nucleotides outside the gene matches: 0. CDR3 length: 16 residues. The V gene's germline CDR1 is MNHEY and CDR2 SVGAGI.